These T cell receptor beta chains were read from a single sample in a study. MiXCR, run by TCRdb on the multiplex PCR reads, gives a single entry per CDR3 protein. Seen here are 650 to 1,000 distinct CDR3 sequences, around 24% observed once, and the top ten hold approximately 19%. Sequencing was done on a sample of Tregs sorted from blood. These receptors were taken from a female donor with breast cancer. The CDR3 runs from the conserved cysteine through the conserved F or W. D genes are given only for firm matches. Rows give clone size only sometimes, using once, few, many, or a class for an expanded clone.

TRBV12-3/TRBV12-4,-,TRBJ1-2,13,-,CASSPGQSYGYTF,TGTGCCAGCAGTCCCGGACAGAGCTATGGCTACACCTTC
TRBV12-3/TRBV12-4,TRBD1,TRBJ1-2,13,large,CASSTGQTYGYTF,TGTGCCAGCAGTACGGGACAGACTTATGGCTACACCTTC
TRBV12-3/TRBV12-4,-,TRBJ1-2,13,large,CASSFNRGGGYTF,TGTGCCAGCAGTTTCAACCGCGGTGGAGGCTACACCTTC
TRBV12-3/TRBV12-4,-,TRBJ1-2,12,medium-sized,CASSFGRDGYTF,TGTGCCAGCAGTTTCGGGAGGGATGGCTACACCTTC
TRBV12-3/TRBV12-4,TRBD1,TRBJ1-2,14,large,CASSRQGRNYGYTF,TGTGCCAGCAGTCGACAGGGTAGGAACTATGGCTACACCTTC
TRBV12-3/TRBV12-4,TRBD1,TRBJ1-2,15,-,CASSPPGQQGYGYTF,TGTGCCAGCAGTCCTCCGGGACAGCAAGGCTATGGCTACACCTTC
TRBV12-3/TRBV12-4,TRBD1,TRBJ1-2,19,large,CASSLYIIGNRDRLNGYTF,TGTGCCAGCAGTTTATATATCATCGGGAACCGGGACAGACTAAATGGCTACACCTTC
TRBV12-3/TRBV12-4,TRBD1,TRBJ1-2,15,-,CASSQTGTGFYGYTF,TGTGCCAGCAGTCAAACCGGGACAGGGTTCTATGGCTACACCTTC
TRBV12-3/TRBV12-4,TRBD1,TRBJ1-2,15,medium-sized,CASSSGQGKLGGYTF,TGTGCCAGCAGCTCAGGACAGGGGAAGTTGGGTGGCTACACCTTC
TRBV12-3/TRBV12-4,-,TRBJ1-2,16,large,CASSSGFQRSNYGYTF,TGTGCCAGCAGTTCGGGGTTCCAGCGATCGAACTATGGCTACACCTTC
TRBV12-3/TRBV12-4,-,TRBJ1-2,11,few,CASGRYYGYTF,TGTGCCAGCGGGAGGTACTATGGCTACACCTTC
TRBV12-3/TRBV12-4,-,TRBJ1-2,14,-,CASSYWPLSYGYTF,TGTGCCAGCAGTTACTGGCCTCTAAGCTATGGCTACACCTTC
TRBV12-3/TRBV12-4,-,TRBJ1-2,13,medium-sized,CASSPPAGDGYTF,TGTGCCAGCAGCCCACCGGCAGGGGATGGCTACACCTTC
TRBV12-3/TRBV12-4,-,TRBJ1-2,12,few,CASSTTGYGYTF,TGTGCCAGCAGTACGACAGGTTATGGCTACACCTTC
TRBV12-3/TRBV12-4,-,TRBJ1-2,13,-,CASIGGAAMAYTF,TGTGCCAGTATCGGAGGGGCGGCTATGGCGTACACCTTC
TRBV12-3/TRBV12-4,-,TRBJ1-2,13,large,CASSLAADSGYTF,TGTGCCAGCAGTTTAGCCGCTGACAGTGGCTACACCTTC
TRBV12-3/TRBV12-4,TRBD1,TRBJ1-2,14,hyperexpanded,CASSTLRQGGGYTF,TGTGCCAGCAGTACACTCCGACAGGGAGGTGGCTACACCTTC
TRBV12-3/TRBV12-4,TRBD1,TRBJ1-2,16,medium-sized,CASSPARTGGSNGYTF,TGTGCCAGCAGTCCTGCCAGGACAGGAGGCAGCAATGGCTACACCTTC
TRBV12-3/TRBV12-4,-,TRBJ1-2,14,medium-sized,CASSLEASTYGYTF,TGTGCCAGCAGTTTAGAGGCGTCGACCTATGGCTACACCTTC
TRBV12-3/TRBV12-4,-,TRBJ1-2,12,medium-sized,CASSLSTYGYTF,TGTGCCAGCAGTTTAAGTACCTATGGCTACACCTTC
TRBV12-3/TRBV12-4,-,TRBJ1-2,15,medium-sized,CASSLDEGSLYGYTF,TGTGCCAGCAGTTTAGACGAGGGGAGCCTCTATGGCTACACCTTC
TRBV12-3/TRBV12-4,-,TRBJ1-2,13,medium-sized,CASSLQDFIGYTF,TGTGCCAGCAGTTTACAAGACTTTATTGGCTACACCTTC
TRBV12-3/TRBV12-4,-,TRBJ1-2,11,-,CASSPRHGYTF,TGTGCCAGCAGCCCGAGGCACGGCTACACCTTC
TRBV12-3/TRBV12-4,TRBD1,TRBJ1-2,14,large,CASSYPGQFSGYTF,TGTGCCAGCAGCTACCCGGGACAGTTCTCTGGCTACACCTTC
TRBV12-3/TRBV12-4,TRBD1,TRBJ1-2,15,-,CASSDPGQGNYGYTF,TGTGCCAGCAGTGACCCGGGACAGGGAAACTATGGCTACACCTTC
TRBV12-3/TRBV12-4,-,TRBJ1-2,16,-,CASSLEVKGPNYGYTF,TGTGCCAGCAGTTTAGAGGTCAAGGGGCCTAACTATGGCTACACCTTC
TRBV12-3/TRBV12-4,-,TRBJ1-2,12,-,CASSEGLRGYTF,TGTGCCAGCAGCGAGGGTTTACGGGGCTACACCTTC
TRBV12-3/TRBV12-4,TRBD1,TRBJ1-2,14,-,CASSSGTGRPGYTF,TGTGCCAGCAGTTCCGGGACAGGGAGACCTGGCTACACCTTC
TRBV12-3/TRBV12-4,TRBD1,TRBJ1-2,12,-,CASSLTGAGYTF,TGTGCCAGCAGTTTGACAGGGGCCGGCTACACCTTC
TRBV12-3/TRBV12-4,-,TRBJ1-2,13,-,CASSLIHLLGYTF,TGTGCCAGCAGTTTAATACATCTTTTGGGCTACACCTTC
TRBV12-3/TRBV12-4,-,TRBJ1-2,12,medium-sized,CASSLTQGSYTF,TGTGCCAGCAGTTTAACCCAGGGGAGCTACACCTTC
TRBV12-3/TRBV12-4,-,TRBJ1-2,12,large,CASSNTNYGYTF,TGTGCCAGCAGCAACACGAACTATGGCTACACCTTC
TRBV12-3/TRBV12-4,TRBD1,TRBJ1-2,16,medium-sized,CASSLSFSDREGGYTF,TGTGCCAGCAGTTTGTCTTTCTCGGACAGGGAGGGTGGCTACACCTTC
TRBV12-3/TRBV12-4,-,TRBJ1-2,16,hyperexpanded,CASTIGRGHPNYGYTF,TGTGCCAGCACCATAGGAAGGGGACATCCTAACTATGGCTACACCTTC
TRBV12-3/TRBV12-4,-,TRBJ1-2,15,large,CASSGRDPTGYGYTF,TGTGCCAGCAGCGGCAGGGACCCCACTGGCTATGGCTACACCTTC
TRBV12-3/TRBV12-4,-,TRBJ1-2,14,medium-sized,CASSLSGEVYGYTF,TGTGCCAGCAGTTTGAGCGGCGAGGTCTATGGCTACACCTTC
TRBV12-3/TRBV12-4,-,TRBJ1-2,14,large,CASSLNTKNYGYTF,TGTGCCAGCAGTTTAAACACCAAGAACTATGGCTACACCTTC
TRBV12-3/TRBV12-4,-,TRBJ1-2,15,many,CASSQQEAGNYGYTF,TGTGCCAGCAGTCAACAGGAGGCCGGGAACTATGGCTACACCTTC
TRBV12-3/TRBV12-4,-,TRBJ1-2,13,large,CASSLQTDWGYTF,TGTGCCAGCAGTTTACAGACAGACTGGGGCTACACCTTC
TRBV12-3/TRBV12-4,TRBD1,TRBJ1-2,15,medium-sized,CASSEGTVINYGYTF,TGTGCCAGCAGTGAAGGGACAGTGATTAACTATGGCTACACCTTC
TRBV12-3/TRBV12-4,-,TRBJ1-2,14,-,CASSDPEEGYGYTF,TGTGCCAGCAGTGACCCGGAGGAGGGCTATGGCTACACCTTC
TRBV12-3/TRBV12-4,-,TRBJ1-2,14,medium-sized,CASSLYSENYGYTF,TGTGCCAGCAGTTTATATAGTGAAAACTATGGCTACACCTTC
TRBV12-3/TRBV12-4,-,TRBJ1-2,11,large,CASSSLYGYTF,TGTGCCAGCAGTTCCCTCTATGGCTACACCTTC
TRBV12-3/TRBV12-4,TRBD1,TRBJ1-2,14,large,CASRRQGVYYGYTF,TGTGCCAGCAGGCGACAGGGCGTATATTATGGCTACACCTTC
TRBV12-3/TRBV12-4,TRBD1,TRBJ1-2,13,-,CASSPGQGYGYTF,TGTGCCAGCAGCCCGGGACAGGGCTATGGCTACACCTTC